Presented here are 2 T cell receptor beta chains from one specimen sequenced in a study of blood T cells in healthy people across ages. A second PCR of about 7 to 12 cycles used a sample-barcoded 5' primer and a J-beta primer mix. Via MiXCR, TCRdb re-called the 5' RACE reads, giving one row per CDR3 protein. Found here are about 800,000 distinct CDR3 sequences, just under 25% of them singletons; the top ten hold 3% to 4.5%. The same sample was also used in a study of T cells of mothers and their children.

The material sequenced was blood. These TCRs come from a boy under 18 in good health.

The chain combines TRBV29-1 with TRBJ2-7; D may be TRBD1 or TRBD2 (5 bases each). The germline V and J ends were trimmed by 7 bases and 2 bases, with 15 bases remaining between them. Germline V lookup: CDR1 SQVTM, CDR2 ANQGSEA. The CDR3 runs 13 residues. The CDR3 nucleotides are TGCAGCGCCGAGAAAGAGGGGACCTACGAGCAGTACTTC. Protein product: CSAEKEGTYEQYF.

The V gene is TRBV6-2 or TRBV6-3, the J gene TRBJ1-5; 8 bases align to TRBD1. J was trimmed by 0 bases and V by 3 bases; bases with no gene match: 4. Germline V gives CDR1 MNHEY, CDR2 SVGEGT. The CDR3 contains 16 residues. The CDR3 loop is CASSYGQGLSNQPQHF. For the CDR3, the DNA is TGTGCCAGCAGTTATGGACAGGGACTTAGCAATCAGCCCCAGCATTTT.